One and the same sample provided the 7 T cell receptor beta chains below, sequenced in a study of CXCR3-negative and CXCR3-positive naive CD8 T cells. TRB cDNA was prepared as libraries by UMI-labeled 5' RACE. After re-calling the 5' RACE reads, TCRdb lists one entry per CDR3 protein, DNA absent. Its table records about 9,600 distinct CDR3 sequences. The sequenced material came from naive CXCR3- CD8+ T cells from blood. Subset in this sample: CD45RO-CCR7+CD27+CD95- naive CD8+ T cells lacking CXCR3 (TNR3-). The receptors originated from a human donor in good health. Some clones in this sample may be carry-over from other donors' samples.

Frequency places this clonotype as medium-sized (0.01 to 0.1%). The chain joins TRBV14 to TRBJ2-1; TCRdb indicates TRBD2, and absent DNA this call remains unverified. This CDR3 contains 16 residues. CDR1 SGHDN and CDR2 FVKESK come from the germline V gene. CDR3 sequence: CASSQDTSGSYNEQFF.

Its frequency marks this clonotype as medium-sized. This chain connects TRBV19 to TRBJ1-1; TCRdb outputs TRBD1, but without DNA this stays unchecked. The V gene's germline CDR1 is LNHDA and CDR2 SQIVND (reference sequence). This CDR3 is built from 16 residues. The CDR3 sequence is CASSIDWGQPNTEAFF.

This sequence joins TRBV12-3 or TRBV12-4 and TRBJ2-3; there is no DNA to check the TCRdb D call of TRBD2. CDR3 length: 15 amino acids. The CDR3 loop reads CASRYSGRAGDTQYF.

Its frequency marks this clonotype as medium-sized (0.01 to 0.1%). The chain links TRBV20-1 to TRBJ1-1. Germline V gene lookup returns CDR1 DFQATT and CDR2 SNEGSKA (reference sequence). The CDR3 is 11 amino acids. CDR3: CSAASYTEAFF.

J is TRBJ1-2 and V is TRBV29-1. This CDR3 is built from 11 residues. CDR1 and CDR2 from the germline V gene are SQVTM and ANQGSEA. CDR3 protein: CSVEGRLGYTF.

The chain carries TRBV28 and TRBJ2-3. This CDR3 is built from 15 residues. Germline lookup yields CDR1 MDHEN and CDR2 SYDVKM. The CDR3 sequence: CASSLPVSSTDTQYF.

The J gene is TRBJ2-1, the V gene TRBV7-9; TCRdb outputs TRBD1, but without DNA this stays unchecked. CDR1 SEHNR and CDR2 FQNEAQ come from the germline V gene (reference sequence). CDR3 length: 15 amino acids. The chain's CDR3 is CASPARKGSYNEQFF.